Presented here are 25 T cell receptor beta chains from one specimen sequenced in a study of T-cell reconstitution after alpha-beta-depleted transplantation in children. The TCRbeta library was prepared with unique molecular identifiers. TCRdb ran MiXCR on the PCR reads and lists one entry per CDR3 protein. Altogether some 390,000 distinct CDR3 sequences are present, 20% being singletons, with the ten largest covering around 4%. This specimen consisted of PBMCs from the stem cell graft donor, obtained from the stem cell graft. The receptor source for this set is a human donor who donated a stem cell graft to a child with acute myeloid leukemia.

The rearrangement uses TRBV12-3 or TRBV12-4 and TRBJ2-4, with D maybe TRBD2 (5 bases). Trimming removed 0 bases at V and 5 bases at J, with 8 bases between. The CDR3 is 14 residues long. The CDR3 coding sequence is TGTGCCAGCAGTTTAGCGGGAGTCGAAAACATTCAGTACTTC. Translating it yields CASSLAGVENIQYF.

This chain connects TRBV5-1 to TRBJ2-7, with TRBD2 matching 7 bases. The germline CDR1 and CDR2 sequences are SGHRS and YFSETQ. V was pared by 4 bases and J by 3 bases, with 10 bases of the junction left unmatched. The CDR3 sequence is 15 residues long. CDR3 coding DNA: TGCGCCAGCAGCGGGGGAGGGGTGAGCAACTACGAGCAGTACTTC. The encoded protein is CASSGGGVSNYEQYF.

The V and J genes are TRBV10-2 and TRBJ2-7; TRBD1 might be the D (6 bases). Germline V lookup: CDR1 WSHSY, CDR2 SAAADI. Between the trimmed V and J ends, which lost 4 bases and 4 bases, there was a span of 17 bases. The CDR3 extends over 15 amino acids. The CDR3 is CASSATLTGPYEQYF. The CDR3 coding sequence is TGCGCCAGCAGTGCAACCCTGACAGGCCCGTACGAGCAGTACTTC.

This clonotype was recorded a few times. The rearrangement links TRBV10-3 to TRBJ2-7; D remains unclear. There are 12 residues in the CDR3. The germline gives CDR1 ENHRY, CDR2 SYGVKD. The ends were cut back, 6 bases at V and 2 bases at J, with 8 bases in the middle. The DNA of the CDR3 is TGTGCCATCAGCGACTTTACCTACGAGCAGTACTTC. Amino acids: CAISDFTYEQYF.

This clonotype was seen only a few times. This sequence joins TRBV28 and TRBJ2-7; TRBD2 matches at 9 bases. CDR3 size: 15 residues. V lost 6 bases and J lost 6; bases outside the gene matches: 12. In germline, CDR1 is MDHEN, CDR2 SYDVKM. The chain's CDR3 is CASRDPGLAVPEQYF. In nucleotides, the CDR3 is TGTGCCAGCAGGGACCCGGGACTAGCTGTTCCCGAGCAGTACTTC.

The chain joins TRBV28 to TRBJ2-3, with a weak D call TRBD2 (6 bases). V lost 5 bases and J lost 2, with 14 bases in between. The CDR3 is 15 residues long. Germline values: CDR1 MDHEN, CDR2 SYDVKM. The CDR3, as DNA: TGTGCCAGCAGTCGCGAGACTAGTTCCACAGATACGCAGTATTTT. Protein: CASSRETSSTDTQYF.

As to this clonotype: Being one base from a much bigger clone, this may be a read error. The chain has TRBV25-1 and TRBJ2-6; the D gene is possibly TRBD1 (6 bases). With 6 bases removed from V and 0 bases from J, the gap between germline ends came to 6 bases. The CDR3 length is 14 residues. Germline CDR1 and CDR2: MGHDK and SYGVNS. CDR3 region: CASRDSSGANVLTF. For the CDR3, the DNA is TGTGCCAGCAGGGACAGCTCTGGGGCCAACGTCCTGACTTTC.

This clonotype was recorded a few times. This chain joins TRBV5-4 and TRBJ2-3; weak D call: TRBD2 (7 bases). V gave up 0 bases and J gave up 1 base, with 12 bases separating them. CDR1 is SGHNT, CDR2 YYREEE, per germline (reference sequence). CDR3 length equals 16 residues. CDR3 sequence reads: CASSLGRGPRTDTQYF. The CDR3 DNA follows: TGTGCCAGCAGCTTGGGGCGGGGGCCCCGCACAGATACGCAGTATTTT.

The rearrangement uses TRBV7-9 and TRBJ2-5, with D maybe TRBD1 (6 bases). Trimming pared 5 bases from V and 2 bases from J, leaving 15 bases between. CDR1 is SEHNR, CDR2 FQNEAQ, per germline (reference sequence). This CDR3 has 15 residues. Written as DNA, the CDR3 is TGTGCCAGCAGCCATCGCGGACAGCAACAAGAGACCCAGTACTTC. Its protein is CASSHRGQQQETQYF.

This clonotype was detected a few times. V is TRBV18 and J is TRBJ2-6; TRBD1 matches at 7 bases. The germline V gene has CDR1 KGHSH and CDR2 LQKENI. After removal of 0 bases from V and 1 base from J, the junction contained 6 bases not matched to a gene. The CDR3 has 18 residues. CDR3 amino acids: CASSPPIRGQSGANVLTF. The CDR3 nucleotides read TGTGCCAGCTCACCACCGATAAGGGGGCAGTCTGGGGCCAACGTCCTGACTTTC. The full variable domain, with the rest looked up from reference TRBV18 and TRBJ2-6, is NAGVMQNPRHLVRRRGQEARLRCSPMKGHSHVYWYRQLPEEGLKFMVYLQKENIIDESGMPKERFSAEFPKEGPSILRIQQVVRGDSAAYFCASSPPIRGQSGANVLTFGAGSRLTVL.

V is TRBV5-1 and J is TRBJ1-4; a weak D match, TRBD1 (6 bases). Germline assignment: CDR1 SGHRS and CDR2 YFSETQ. The CDR3 spans 14 residues. The germline V and J ends were trimmed by 4 bases and 4 bases, with 11 bases remaining between them. The CDR3 DNA reads as TGCGCCAGCAGCGTGGACAGCCTTAATGAAAAACTGTTTTTT. Residues: CASSVDSLNEKLFF.

The chain uses TRBV20-1 and TRBJ2-3; D is perhaps TRBD2 (6 bases). The length of the CDR3 is 11 residues. Germline CDR1 and CDR2: DFQATT and SNEGSKA (reference sequence). This chain's CDR3 is CSREYADTQYF. In DNA, the CDR3 is TGCAGCCGGGAGTACGCAGATACGCAGTATTTT.

The chain couples TRBV15 to TRBJ2-3, with D perhaps matching TRBD1 or TRBD2 (5 bases each). The CDR3 loop spans 15 amino acids. V shed 2 bases and J shed 7 bases, with 16 bases lying between them. From germline, CDR1 is LNHNV and CDR2 YYDKDF (reference sequence). CDR3 residues: CATSRTSRDQNTQYF. The DNA for the CDR3 is TGTGCCACCAGCAGAACCTCCCGGGACCAGAATACGCAGTATTTT.

This chain links TRBV28 with TRBJ2-3; no definite D call. This CDR3 is 15 amino acids long. V dropped 3 bases and J dropped 2 bases, with 12 bases sitting between them. Germline values: CDR1 MDHEN, CDR2 SYDVKM. The CDR3 DNA follows: TGTGCCAGCAGTTTGGGCTACAGTAACACAGATACGCAGTATTTT. Residues: CASSLGYSNTDTQYF.

This clonotype was seen repeatedly, ten times or more. The CDR3 coding sequence is TGCGCCAGCAGTGACTACGAGCAGTACTTC. Translated: CASSDYEQYF. The gene calls are TRBV10-2 and TRBJ2-7; D is ambiguous. V was cut by 3 bases and J by 3 bases, with 0 bases left in between. This CDR3 is built from 10 residues. Germline values: CDR1 WSHSY, CDR2 SAAADI.

This clonotype was seen a few times. This sequence joins TRBV7-3 and TRBJ2-7, with D possibly matching TRBD1 (7 bases). From germline, CDR1 is SGHTA and CDR2 FQGTGA. The CDR3 has 14 amino acids. Trimming took off 5 bases at V and 1 base at J, with 12 bases between the two ends. DNA of the CDR3: TGTGCCAGCAGCATCCAGGGGGGTTCCTACGAGCAGTACTTC. Translating it yields CASSIQGGSYEQYF.

Ten or more counts support this clonotype. V gene TRBV15 combines with J gene TRBJ1-1, with TRBD1 as a possible D gene (5 bases). V shed 0 bases and J shed 4 bases, with 12 bases lying between them. CDR3 size: 15 residues. Germline V gene sequence: CDR1 LNHNV, CDR2 YYDKDF (reference sequence). The CDR3 reads CATSRDLEGSTEAFF. CDR3 sequence (DNA): TGTGCCACCAGCAGAGATCTTGAGGGGAGCACTGAAGCTTTCTTT.

V and J are TRBV12-3 or TRBV12-4 and TRBJ2-1; 9 nucleotides agree with TRBD2. V shed 2 bases and J 6 bases; nucleotides not matched to a gene: 2. The CDR3 extends over 14 amino acids. DNA of the CDR3: TGTGCCAGCAGTTTAAATAGCGGGAGCAATGAGCAGTTCTTC. Translation gives CASSLNSGSNEQFF.

The sample holds a few counts of this clonotype. The rearrangement uses TRBV27 and TRBJ2-7, with 11 bases that match TRBD1. Germline V gene data show CDR1 as MNHEY and CDR2 as SMNVEV (reference sequence). With V trimmed by 5 bases and J by 3 bases, 6 bases remained unmatched. This CDR3 is 15 amino acids long. The CDR3 spells CASSLGQGAIYEQYF. The CDR3 region has the DNA TGTGCCAGCAGTCTTGGACAGGGGGCTATCTACGAGCAGTACTTC.

The J gene is TRBJ2-3, the V gene TRBV7-3; the D gene could be TRBD1 or TRBD2 (5 bases each). The germline V gene encodes CDR1 SGHTA and CDR2 FQGTGA. The V end lost 0 bases, the J end lost 0 bases, and 7 bases lay between the germline ends. CDR3 length: 15 residues. CDR3 residues: CASSLTGDSTDTQYF. In DNA form, the CDR3 reads TGTGCCAGCAGCTTAACCGGGGACAGCACAGATACGCAGTATTTT.

The rearrangement uses TRBV5-1 and TRBJ2-7; D is unclear. The germline gives CDR1 SGHRS, CDR2 YFSETQ. The CDR3 runs to 14 residues. V was clipped by 0 bases and J by 2 bases, with 9 bases between them. The CDR3 spells CASSLDVETYEQYF. DNA of the CDR3: TGCGCCAGCAGCTTGGACGTGGAGACCTACGAGCAGTACTTC. The full variable domain, rest sourced from reference TRBV5-1 and TRBJ2-7, is KAGVTQTPRYLIKTRGQQVTLSCSPISGHRSVSWYQQTPGQGLQFLFEYFSETQRNKGNFPGRFSGRQFSNSRSEMNVSTLELGDSALYLCASSLDVETYEQYFGPGTRLTVT.

This clonotype has more than one count but fewer than ten. The chain couples TRBV20-1 to TRBJ2-3; 7 positions agree with TRBD1. CDR3 length: 13 amino acids. Germline V CDR1 and CDR2: DFQATT, SNEGSKA (reference sequence). V trimming: 6 bases; J trimming: 2 bases; junction bases outside the gene matches: 5. The DNA of the CDR3 is TGCAGTGCCACGGACAGGTTCACAGATACGCAGTATTTT. It is translated as CSATDRFTDTQYF.

The chain employs TRBV4-2 and TRBJ1-5, with a tentative D call TRBD1 (6 bases). This CDR3 is 14 amino acids long. Germline V gene data show CDR1 as LGHNA and CDR2 as YNFKEQ. V lost 3 bases and J lost 2, with 8 bases in between. The CDR3 DNA follows: TGTGCCAGCAGCCACAGGGGAGGCAATCAGCCCCAGCATTTT. Protein product: CASSHRGGNQPQHF.

The genes are TRBV20-1 and TRBJ2-1; 9 bases align to TRBD2. Germline lookup yields CDR1 DFQATT and CDR2 SNEGSKA (reference sequence). J was trimmed by 10 bases and V by 8 bases; bases with no gene match: 12. The CDR3 totals 13 residues. Written as DNA, the CDR3 is TGCAGTTCCGGGACTAGCAGTCTTGGGGAGCAGTTCTTC. Translated, it gives CSSGTSSLGEQFF.

The CDR3: CASSQGGTGSFF. CDR3 coding DNA: TGTGCCAGCAGTCAGGGAGGGACAGGTTCGTTCTTC. V is TRBV12-3 or TRBV12-4 and J is TRBJ2-1; D is possibly TRBD1 (8 bases). V lost 5 bases and J 15 bases, leaving 17 bases between the germline ends. The CDR3 is made up of 12 amino acids.